A single sample gave rise to the 30 T cell receptor beta chains below, sequenced in a study of shared clonotypes between healthy human individuals. TCRdb keeps only in-frame clones here, not all; method: immunoSEQ multiplex PCR. The sample includes over a million clones, around 78% of them seen just once. The sample comprised memory CD4+ T cells from PBMCs. Subset meaning: CD45RA-negative fraction. The receptors here all came from a man between 18 and 29 years old in good health. Some clones in this sample may be carry-over from other donors' samples.

This clone was seen more than once but under ten times. The chain links TRBV29-1 to TRBJ2-4, with 8 bases fitting TRBD1. Trimming cost V 6 bases and J 0 bases; bases outside gene matches: 4. The germline CDR1 and CDR2 sequences are SQVTM and ANQGSEA. The CDR3 contains 14 residues. Here the CDR3 reads CSVGTGGAKNIQYF. The CDR3 coding sequence is TGCAGCGTGGGAACAGGGGGAGCCAAAAACATTCAGTACTTC.

J is TRBJ1-1 and V is TRBV5-4; 9 nucleotides align to TRBD1. Germline CDR1 reads SGHNT; CDR2 reads YYREEE (reference sequence). The CDR3 totals 17 residues. J lost 1 base, V lost 4 bases, and 11 bases had no gene match. The CDR3 sequence: CASSPGPGTGRNTEAFF. The DNA of the CDR3 is TGTGCCAGCAGCCCAGGGCCCGGGACAGGGAGGAACACTGAAGCTTTCTTT.

In its sample, this clone was seen once. The chain carries TRBV7-2 and TRBJ1-2; D uncertain. The CDR3 loop spans 13 amino acids. CDR1 is SGHTA and CDR2 is FQGNSA in the germline V gene. Between the trimmed V and J ends, which lost 5 bases and 8 bases, there was a span of 15 bases. The CDR3, as DNA: TGTGCCAGCAGCGCGAGCAGGAATGAGGGCTACACCTTC. Protein: CASSASRNEGYTF.

A note on this clone: This may be a read error: a much more frequent sequence differs by one nucleotide. The chain combines TRBV6-1 with TRBJ1-1; TRBD1 is a possible D gene (5 bases). The V gene lost 5 bases and the J gene lost 2 bases, with 6 bases spanning the gap. Germline CDR1 is MNHNS and CDR2 is SASEGT. CDR3 length equals 12 residues. This CDR3 is CASSRTNTEAFF. DNA for the CDR3: TGTGCCAGCAGTCGGACAAACACTGAAGCTTTCTTT.

V is TRBV11-2 and J is TRBJ2-3; possibly TRBD2 for D (5 bases). The CDR3 has 15 residues. Germline V gene sequence: CDR1 SGHAT, CDR2 FQNNGV. V lost 5 bases to trimming and J lost 0 bases, with 12 bases between them. The CDR3 reads CASSPWRSSTDTQYF. Written as DNA, the CDR3 is TGTGCCAGCAGCCCCTGGAGGTCTAGCACAGATACGCAGTATTTT.

This clone occurred a few times. The chain couples TRBV7-9 to TRBJ1-2; no reliable D call. CDR1 SEHNR and CDR2 FQNEAQ come from the germline V gene (reference sequence). CDR3 length equals 15 residues. The ends were cut back, 2 bases at V and 8 bases at J, with 18 bases in the middle. The chain's CDR3 is CASSLMRGPVEGYTF. CDR3 coding DNA: TGTGCCAGCAGCTTAATGCGTGGGCCTGTGGAGGGCTACACCTTC.

This chain joins TRBV28 and TRBJ2-1; the match to TRBD2 covers 12 bases. CDR3 size: 15 residues. With 6 bases clipped from V and 9 bases from J, the junction kept 9 bases outside the gene matches. Germline loops: CDR1 MDHEN, CDR2 SYDVKM. DNA for the CDR3: TGTGCCAGCAGCTCGCTAGCGGGAGGGAGCATTGAGCAGTTCTTC. As protein: CASSSLAGGSIEQFF.

Turning to this clone: Other DNA sequences within the sample encode an identical CDR3. The chain has TRBV28 and TRBJ2-7; D perhaps matches TRBD2 (6 bases). CDR1 is MDHEN, CDR2 SYDVKM, per germline. CDR3 length: 12 amino acids. V was shortened by 5 bases and J by 3 bases, with 8 bases between the two germline ends. CDR3 DNA: TGTGCCAGCAGTCTGGGGGGCTACGAGCAGTACTTC. Its translation is CASSLGGYEQYF.

This clone was counted many times. The rearrangement links TRBV28 to TRBJ2-6; the D is unclear. The germline V gene encodes CDR1 MDHEN and CDR2 SYDVKM. V was shortened by 8 bases and J by 0 bases, with 8 bases between the two germline ends. CDR3 length: 14 amino acids. The CDR3 spells CASGVYSGANVLTF. DNA of the CDR3: TGTGCCAGCGGAGTTTACTCTGGGGCCAACGTCCTGACTTTC.

The chain links TRBV2 to TRBJ2-4; 14 nucleotides match TRBD2. CDR1 SNHLY and CDR2 FYNNEI come from the germline V gene. The V and J ends lost 8 bases and 7 bases, in that order; junction bases with no gene match: 1. The CDR3 is made up of 13 amino acids. The CDR3 region is CASGTSGSNIQYF. CDR3 in DNA: TGTGCCAGCGGGACTAGCGGGAGTAACATTCAGTACTTC.

Worth noting for this clone: A clone one base away is much larger, so this may be a read error. The genes are TRBV11-1 and TRBJ2-7; 10 bases agree with TRBD2. Trimming removed 3 bases from V and 3 bases from J; junction bases left unmatched: 2. The CDR3 consists of 14 residues. The germline V gene has CDR1 SGHAT and CDR2 FQDESV (reference sequence). The CDR3 here is CASSLASGSYEQYF. The CDR3 region has the DNA TGTGCCAGCAGCTTGGCTAGCGGGAGCTACGAGCAGTACTTC.

V gene TRBV5-1 combines with J gene TRBJ2-5, with 7 bases fitting TRBD1. With 2 bases clipped from V and 1 base from J, the junction kept 5 bases outside the gene matches. The germline V gene has CDR1 SGHRS and CDR2 YFSETQ. The CDR3 covers 15 residues. The CDR3: CASSFRQGTQETQYF. The CDR3 DNA is TGCGCCAGCAGCTTCCGACAGGGAACCCAAGAGACCCAGTACTTC.

The chain links TRBV5-1 to TRBJ1-5; tentatively, D is TRBD1 (6 bases). Germline CDR1 is SGHRS and CDR2 is YFSETQ. V was clipped by 0 bases and J by 2 bases, with 12 bases between them. The CDR3 sequence is 16 residues long. The chain's CDR3 is CASSLVAGAGNQPQHF. The CDR3 region has the DNA TGCGCCAGCAGCTTGGTCGCAGGGGCAGGCAATCAGCCCCAGCATTTT. The full variable domain, with the rest looked up from reference TRBV5-1 and TRBJ1-5, is KAGVTQTPRYLIKTRGQQVTLSCSPISGHRSVSWYQQTPGQGLQFLFEYFSETQRNKGNFPGRFSGRQFSNSRSEMNVSTLELGDSALYLCASSLVAGAGNQPQHFGDGTRLSIL.

This chain uses TRBV14 with TRBJ1-3; no clear D gene. The CDR3 contains 14 residues. CDR1 and CDR2 from the germline V gene are SGHDN and FVKESK. Trimming pared 5 bases from V and 0 bases from J, leaving 8 bases between. CDR3 protein: CASSSLGSGNTIYF. In nucleotides, the CDR3 is TGTGCCAGCAGCTCGTTGGGCTCTGGAAACACCATATATTTT.

The CDR3 here is CASSPISLPGNQPQHF. The CDR3 region has the DNA TGTGCCAGCAGCCCTATTTCGCTCCCTGGGAATCAGCCCCAGCATTTT. The chain is built from TRBV28 and TRBJ1-5; D call uncertain. The V and J ends lost 6 bases and 4 bases respectively, with 19 bases between them. There are 16 residues in the CDR3. The germline gives CDR1 MDHEN, CDR2 SYDVKM.

The sample holds a few counts of this clone. The V and J genes are TRBV10-3 and TRBJ2-2; TRBD1 matches 10 bases. Germline V CDR1 and CDR2: ENHRY, SYGVKD. This CDR3 is built from 15 residues. With 6 bases clipped from V and 3 bases from J, the junction kept 4 bases outside the gene matches. As DNA, the CDR3 is TGTGCCATCAGGGGACAGGGGCGGGACACCGGGGAGCTGTTTTTT. This translates into CAIRGQGRDTGELFF.

The chain has TRBV7-2 and TRBJ2-1; D uncertain. Germline-derived CDR1 and CDR2 are SGHTA and FQGNSA. CDR3 length equals 14 residues. Trimming left V 2 bases short and J 4 bases short, with 9 bases between. In nucleotides, the CDR3 is TGTGCCAGCAGCTTAAACCTGGATTACAATGAGCAGTTCTTC. Encoded protein: CASSLNLDYNEQFF.

V gene TRBV6-1 combines with J gene TRBJ2-5; a possible D gene is TRBD2 (6 bases). CDR1 is MNHNS, CDR2 SASEGT, per germline. Trimming took 2 bases from V and 4 from J, leaving 11 bases between them. This CDR3 contains 14 residues. The CDR3 loop reads CASSEPAGGETQYF. In nucleotides, the CDR3 is TGTGCCAGCAGTGAACCCGCCGGGGGAGAGACCCAGTACTTC.

V usage is TRBV10-3 and J usage is TRBJ1-2, with unresolved D. The germline V and J ends were trimmed by 0 bases and 3 bases, with 5 bases remaining between them. CDR3 size: 13 residues. The germline V gene has CDR1 ENHRY and CDR2 SYGVKD. The CDR3 loop reads CAISESSDYGYTF. The DNA for the CDR3 is TGTGCCATCAGTGAGTCGAGTGACTATGGCTACACCTTC.

The genes are TRBV5-5 and TRBJ2-7; a possible D gene is TRBD2 (6 bases). This CDR3 is 14 amino acids long. In germline, CDR1 is SGHKS, CDR2 YYEKEE (reference sequence). V lost 0 bases to trimming and J lost 7 bases, with 14 bases between them. The CDR3 DNA is TGTGCCAGCAGCTTGGCTTGGCGGGGCGGGGAGCAGTACTTC. Amino acids: CASSLAWRGGEQYF.

J is TRBJ1-5 and V is TRBV4-2; TRBD1 matches 7 bases. V gave up 11 bases and J gave up 3 bases; unmatched junction bases: 7. Germline V CDR1 and CDR2: LGHNA, YNFKEQ. The CDR3 runs to 13 residues. The CDR3 protein is CAVQGMNNQPQHF. Here the CDR3 DNA reads TGTGCCGTACAGGGGATGAACAATCAGCCCCAGCATTTT.

The chain recombines TRBV28 with TRBJ2-7; D could derive from TRBD1 or TRBD2 (5 bases each). Trimming took off 3 bases at V and 3 bases at J, with 9 bases between the two ends. The CDR3 contains 13 residues. The germline CDR1 and CDR2 sequences are MDHEN and SYDVKM. The CDR3 nucleotides read TGTGCCAGCAGTTTCGGGGCGGGCTACGAGCAGTACTTC. Encoded protein: CASSFGAGYEQYF.

This clone appeared once. The gene calls are TRBV4-3 and TRBJ2-6, with unresolved D. Germline CDR1 and CDR2: LGHNA and YSLEER. V was trimmed by 4 bases and J by 5 bases, leaving 9 bases between them. The CDR3 has 14 amino acids. The DNA for the CDR3 is TGCGCCAGCAGCCCCCTCCGGTGGGCCAACGTCCTGACTTTC. Translating it yields CASSPLRWANVLTF.

The V call is TRBV29-1, the J call TRBJ2-2; 7 nucleotides align to TRBD1. With 4 bases clipped from V and 3 bases from J, the junction kept 5 bases outside the gene matches. Germline CDR1 reads SQVTM; CDR2 reads ANQGSEA. The CDR3 is 14 amino acids. CDR3 protein: CSVGDRVYTGELFF. As DNA, the CDR3 is TGCAGCGTTGGAGACAGGGTATACACCGGGGAGCTGTTTTTT.

This clone was seen a single time. The gene calls are TRBV4-3 and TRBJ1-1; the D is unclear. Looked up from germline, CDR1 is LGHNA and CDR2 is YSLEER. The V end lost 1 base, the J end lost 1 base, and 7 bases lay between the germline ends. This CDR3 is 14 amino acids long. The DNA for the CDR3 is TGCGCCAGCAGCCAAGGATGGGGGAACACTGAAGCTTTCTTT. Translating gives CASSQGWGNTEAFF.

J is TRBJ2-7 and V is TRBV6-6; D is perhaps TRBD2 (6 bases). V was pared by 2 bases and J by 6 bases, with 14 bases between. CDR1 and CDR2 (germline): MNHNY, SVGAGI (reference sequence). The CDR3 length is 14 residues. CDR3 loop: CASSYRGIISEQYF. The DNA of the CDR3 is TGTGCCAGCAGTTACCGCGGGATAATCTCCGAGCAGTACTTC.

Regarding this clone: It differs at one base from a far larger clone, so likely a read error. Other DNA sequences in this specimen translate into the identical CDR3. The CDR3 sequence is CASSWGNTEAFF. Here the CDR3 DNA reads TGTGCCAGCAGCTGGGGGAACACTGAAGCTTTCTTT. The chain couples TRBV7-9 to TRBJ1-1; D is unclear. The CDR3 runs 12 residues. CDR1 is SEHNR, CDR2 FQNEAQ, per germline (reference sequence). Trimming shortened V by 4 bases and J by 1 base, and 4 bases separated the two germline ends.

J is TRBJ2-7 and V is TRBV7-9; 7 bases agree with TRBD1. CDR3 length equals 14 residues. V was clipped by 3 bases and J by 1 base; unmatched bases: 3. From germline, CDR1 is SEHNR and CDR2 FQNEAQ (reference sequence). The CDR3 bases are TGTGCCAGCAGCTTTGCAGGGGGATCCTACGAGCAGTACTTC. The encoded protein is CASSFAGGSYEQYF.

The chain combines TRBV5-1 with TRBJ1-1; 7 positions agree with TRBD1. V was clipped by 3 bases and J by 5 bases; unmatched bases: 7. CDR1 SGHRS and CDR2 YFSETQ come from the germline V gene. The CDR3 is 14 amino acids. CDR3 bases: TGCGCCAGCAGCTCACAGATGACAGGGACTGAAGCTTTCTTT. Translating it yields CASSSQMTGTEAFF.

The chain has TRBV11-3 and TRBJ1-1; the D gene is possibly TRBD1 (5 bases). This CDR3 has 13 residues. Deletions cut 1 base from V and 6 bases from J, with 9 bases between. Germline lookup yields CDR1 SGHNT and CDR2 YENEEA. This CDR3 reads CASSLGVGAEAFF. The CDR3 bases are TGTGCCAGCAGCTTAGGGGTGGGGGCTGAAGCTTTCTTT.